This TCR beta chain stems from a study of cytomegalovirus exposure and HLA in healthy donors. The study, taken as a whole, reports: Whilst most TCR sequences proved rare, a subset of public TCRs occurred across many donors. It was reportedly the case that the classifier diagnosed cytomegalovirus status with high specificity and sensitivity.

The study drew the donors from its approximately 110-subject validation cohort, separate from the roughly 700-subject first cohort. The repertoire was sequenced with immunoSEQ multiplex PCR; TCRdb's copy has only in-frame clones and lacks some. The profile covers approximately 150,000 clones, with around four fifths appearing a single time and about 2% taken by the ten largest. This CDR3 has 18 amino acids. V lost 0 bases to trimming and J lost 4 bases, with 18 bases between them. The germline V gene has CDR1 LGHNA and CDR2 YNFKEQ. For this clone: Its antigen is not known.

The specimen sequenced was PBMCs. This TCR derives from a man aged 25-45 years in good health and CMV-seropositive. The V gene is TRBV4-2, the J gene TRBJ2-2, with D possibly matching TRBD1 (6 bases). CDR3 DNA sequence: TGTGCCAGCAGCCAAGAGGCCCGAGGACAGAAGATCACCGGGGAGCTGTTTTTT. It specifies CASSQEARGQKITGELFF.